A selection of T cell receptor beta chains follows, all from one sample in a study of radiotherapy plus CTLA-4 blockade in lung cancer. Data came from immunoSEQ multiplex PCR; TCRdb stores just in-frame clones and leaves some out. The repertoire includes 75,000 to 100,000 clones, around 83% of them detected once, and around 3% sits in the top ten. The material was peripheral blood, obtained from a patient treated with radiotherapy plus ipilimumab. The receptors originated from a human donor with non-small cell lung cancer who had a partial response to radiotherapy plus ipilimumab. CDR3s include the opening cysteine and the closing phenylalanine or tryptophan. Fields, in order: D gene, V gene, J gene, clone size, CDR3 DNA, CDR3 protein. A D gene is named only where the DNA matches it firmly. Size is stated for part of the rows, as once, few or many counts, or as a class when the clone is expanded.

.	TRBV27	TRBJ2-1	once	TGTGCCAGCCCGCCCCCCCAGCGCGTATCCTACAATGAGCAGTTCTTC	CASPPPQRVSYNEQFF
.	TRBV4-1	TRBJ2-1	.	TGCGCCAGCAGCAAGGGGGGGAGCGGTTCCTACAATGAGCAGTTCTTC	CASSKGGSGSYNEQFF
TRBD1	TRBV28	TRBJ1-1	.	TGTGCCACCTACCCGGCGGGGACAGTATACACTGAAGCTTTCTTT	CATYPAGTVYTEAFF
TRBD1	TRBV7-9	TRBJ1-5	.	TGTGCCAGCAGCTCGACAGGGCGCAATCAGCCCCAGCATTTT	CASSSTGRNQPQHF
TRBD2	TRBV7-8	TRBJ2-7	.	TGTGCCAGCAGCCCCGGACTAGCGGGAGGGCCCCTCTACGAGCAGTACTTC	CASSPGLAGGPLYEQYF
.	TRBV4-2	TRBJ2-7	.	TGTGCCAGCAGCCAAGATCCCGGGGGTAGCGAAAGCTCCTACGAGCAGTACTTC	CASSQDPGGSESSYEQYF
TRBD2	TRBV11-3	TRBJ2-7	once	TGTGCCAGCAGCCCCGAGACCTCAGCGGGAGAGGGCTACGAGCAGTACTTC	CASSPETSAGEGYEQYF
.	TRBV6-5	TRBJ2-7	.	TGTGCCAGCAGTTTAAGCAGGGGGGAGAACGAGCAGTACTTC	CASSLSRGENEQYF
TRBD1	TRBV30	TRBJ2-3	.	TGTGCCTTTGGGCAGGGGGCTGCAGATACGCAGTATTTT	CAFGQGAADTQYF
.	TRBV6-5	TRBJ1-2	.	TGTGCCAGCCGAACCGCAGAATTTGGCTACACCTTC	CASRTAEFGYTF
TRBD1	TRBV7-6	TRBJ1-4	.	TGTGCCAGCAGCCCTAGGACAGGGGGCGCTGGCCCTAATGAAAAACTGTTTTTT	CASSPRTGGAGPNEKLFF
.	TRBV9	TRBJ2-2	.	TGTGCCAGCAGCGTATACAGAAACACCGGGGAGCTGTTTTTT	CASSVYRNTGELFF
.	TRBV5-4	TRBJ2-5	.	TGTGCCAGCAGCTTGGGGCCGGGAGAGACCCAGTACTTC	CASSLGPGETQYF
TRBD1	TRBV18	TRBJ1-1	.	TGTGCCAGCCGACAGGGGACGAACACTGAAGCTTTCTTT	CASRQGTNTEAFF
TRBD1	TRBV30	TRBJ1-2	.	TGTGCCTGGGATCTTACAGGGGCCGGCTACACCTTC	CAWDLTGAGYTF
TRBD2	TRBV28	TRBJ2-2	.	TGTGCCAGCTCTCTAGCGGGAGGTAGGGCCGGGGAGCTGTTTTTT	CASSLAGGRAGELFF
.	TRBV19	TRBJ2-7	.	TGTGCCAGTACTCAGCAGTACTTC	CASTQQYF
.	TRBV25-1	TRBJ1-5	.	TGTGCCAGCAGTTCGGCTATCAGCGGCAATCAGCCCCAGCATTTT	CASSSAISGNQPQHF
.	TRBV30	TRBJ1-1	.	TGTGCCTGGGGAGAAACCACTGAAGCTTTCTTT	CAWGETTEAFF
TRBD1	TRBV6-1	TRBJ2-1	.	TGTGCCAGCAGCGCCGGGACAGGGGGCTACAATGAGCAGTTCTTC	CASSAGTGGYNEQFF
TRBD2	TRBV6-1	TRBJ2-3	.	TGTGCCAGCAGTGTAGGGCCCCAGCGGGAGGGCCGAAATACGCAGTATTTT	CASSVGPQREGRNTQYF
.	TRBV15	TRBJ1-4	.	TGTGCCACCAGCATTCGGGTCAATGAAAAACTGTTTTTT	CATSIRVNEKLFF
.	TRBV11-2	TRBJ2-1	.	TGTGCCAGCAGCTCGCGCCTAGGCGAGCTGCCTCTCAGTGAGCAGTTCTTC	CASSSRLGELPLSEQFF
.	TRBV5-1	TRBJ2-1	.	TGCGCCAGCAGCTTGGCTCCGGGAGTGAATGAGCAGTTCTTC	CASSLAPGVNEQFF
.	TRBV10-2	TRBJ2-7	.	TGCGCCAGCAGTGACAGCTACGAGCAGTACTTC	CASSDSYEQYF
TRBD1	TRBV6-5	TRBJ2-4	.	TGTGCCAGCAGTACAGGGGGCCTAGCCAAAAACATTCAGTACTTC	CASSTGGLAKNIQYF
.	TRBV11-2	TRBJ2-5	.	TGTGCCAGCAGCCCGGACGGGGGTCAGGGCCAAGAGACCCAGTACTTC	CASSPDGGQGQETQYF
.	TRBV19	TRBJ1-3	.	TGTGCCAGTAGGAAACTTAGCTCTGGAAACACCATATATTTT	CASRKLSSGNTIYF
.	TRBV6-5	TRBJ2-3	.	TGTGCCATTCGGAGGGCTGGTCCAGATACGCAGTATTTT	CAIRRAGPDTQYF
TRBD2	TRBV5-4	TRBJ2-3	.	TGTGCCAGCAGCCCCAGCGGGGACTGGCCAGATACGCAGTATTTT	CASSPSGDWPDTQYF
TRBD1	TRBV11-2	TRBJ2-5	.	TGTGCCAGCAGCTTATTCGGGTTCGGGACAGGGGATGGCGAGACCCAGTACTTC	CASSLFGFGTGDGETQYF
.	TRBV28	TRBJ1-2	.	TGTGCCAGCAGTTCGACAGCTTATGTTAGGGGCTACACCTTC	CASSSTAYVRGYTF
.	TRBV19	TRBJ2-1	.	TGTGCCAGTACCCCAGGAGGCAGGAGGCCTTGGGATGAGCAGTTCTTC	CASTPGGRRPWDEQFF
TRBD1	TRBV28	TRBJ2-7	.	TGTGCCAGCAGTTCGTCCGAGACAGGGGGTTACGAGCAGTACTTC	CASSSSETGGYEQYF
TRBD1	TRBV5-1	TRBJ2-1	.	TGCGCCACCGCCGTGGGACAGGGCAACGATGAGCAGTTCTTC	CATAVGQGNDEQFF
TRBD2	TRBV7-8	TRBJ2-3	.	TGTGCCAGCAGCTTTAGCGGGGGCACAGATACGCAGTATTTT	CASSFSGGTDTQYF
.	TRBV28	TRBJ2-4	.	TGTGCCAGCAGCTCCGCCAAAAACATTCAGTACTTC	CASSSAKNIQYF
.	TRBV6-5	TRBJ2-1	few	TGTGCCAGCACCTCCCGGGGAGATTACAATGAGCAGTTCTTC	CASTSRGDYNEQFF
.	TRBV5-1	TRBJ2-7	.	TGCGCCAGCAGCTACGCCGGGGGAGGTTACGAGCAGTACTTC	CASSYAGGGYEQYF
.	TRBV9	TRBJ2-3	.	TGTGCCAGCAGCTACAGGGCTAGCACAGATACGCAGTATTTT	CASSYRASTDTQYF
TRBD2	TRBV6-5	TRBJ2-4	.	TGTGCCAGCAGTTACGATCCCTCGGGGGGGGAAAACATTCAGTACTTC	CASSYDPSGGENIQYF
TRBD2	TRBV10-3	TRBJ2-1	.	TGTGCCATCAGTGAGGGGGGACTAGCGGGAGTCCATGAGCAGTTCTTC	CAISEGGLAGVHEQFF
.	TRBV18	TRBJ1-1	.	TGTGCCAGCTCGTCCAGGGTGGACACTGAAGCTTTCTTT	CASSSRVDTEAFF
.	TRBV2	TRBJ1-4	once	TGTGCCAGCAGTGCGGAGAATAGTAATGAAAAACTGTTTTTT	CASSAENSNEKLFF
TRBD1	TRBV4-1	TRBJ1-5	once	TGCGCCAGCAGCCAAGATGACGGCACAGGGGGCTGGGGCAATCAGCCCCAGCATTTT	CASSQDDGTGGWGNQPQHF
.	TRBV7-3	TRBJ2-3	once	TGTGCCAGCAGCTTACTCCCCGTGGCCGGTAGCGCCACAGATACGCAGTATTTT	CASSLLPVAGSATDTQYF
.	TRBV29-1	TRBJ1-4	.	TGCAGCGTCTCCTCCCCCGCAGGGGCTAATGAAAAACTGTTTTTT	CSVSSPAGANEKLFF
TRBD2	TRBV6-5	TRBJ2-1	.	TGTGCCAGCAGTTCGATAGCGGGGACGATCAATGAGCAGTTCTTC	CASSSIAGTINEQFF
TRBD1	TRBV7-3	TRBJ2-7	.	TGTGCCAGCAGCGAGGACAGGGGAAGGTACGAGCAGTACTTC	CASSEDRGRYEQYF
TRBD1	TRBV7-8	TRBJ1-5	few	TGTGCCAGCAGCTCAACCAGGGGGCTAGGAAATCAGCCCCAGCATTTT	CASSSTRGLGNQPQHF
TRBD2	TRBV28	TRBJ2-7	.	TGTGCCACCCGCGGGGGGTTCGCTGCCCGGGACGAGCAGTACTTC	CATRGGFAARDEQYF